Reported below is one T cell receptor (beta chain). The antigen remains unidentified. At one of its ends the junction is not consistent with the germline gene, which may arise from a read error. TCRbeta libraries were built with three rounds of nested PCR, modified from ARM-PCR. Using its own MiXCR run on the multiplex PCR reads, TCRdb lists one record per CDR3 protein. The table records 80,000 or so distinct CDR3 sequences, about four fifths of them present only once. This record comes from a study of tumor and adjacent non-tumor tissue in lung cancer. Across the whole study: Aged roughly 30 to 85 years, patients included nine to eleven men and roughly five women with stage I to III disease.

This sample's RNA came from whole unsorted tissue. The normal lung tissue was taken more than 3 cm from the tumor edge. Study-wide points: Compared with tumor, normal lung showed significantly lower TCR diversity. Top 100 clones took a larger repertoire share in normal lung.

This TCR derives from a man aged 55 to 70 with non-small cell lung cancer. The sequencing sample was made of distant non-tumor lung tissue.

CDR3 residues: CSARVSSGASYEQYF. The DNA of the CDR3 is TGCAGTGCTAGGGTGTCTAGCGGGGCCTCCTACGAGCAGTACTTT. The rearrangement links TRBV20-1 to TRBJ2-7; 9 bases match TRBD2. Germline CDR1 and CDR2: DFQATT and SNEGSKA (reference sequence). This CDR3 spans 15 amino acids.